This T cell receptor (beta chain) was documented in a study of blood T cell repertoires in COVID-19. At the level of the study: Specimens from acute and convalescent COVID-19 originated in the United States, Italy and Spain.

Between the trimmed V and J ends, which lost 7 bases and 5 bases, there was a span of 14 bases. The CDR3 covers 13 residues. Germline V gives CDR1 MNHNY, CDR2 SVGAGI (reference sequence). This table comes from immunoSEQ multiplex PCR, and its TCRdb copy is limited to in-frame clones, with some not included. The table has about 100,000 clones, around four fifths seen once; the top ten hold 9.5% to 13%. The rearrangement joins TRBV6-6 to TRBJ2-5, with D perhaps matching TRBD1 (6 bases). The source of this sequence is a woman between 70 and 85 years old with acute or convalescent COVID-19. Material for sequencing was peripheral blood. The CDR3 is CASTPLQGETQYF. CDR3 bases: TGTGCCAGCACCCCACTACAGGGCGAGACCCAGTACTTC.